Below, 3 T cell receptor beta chains from the same sample are listed, as sequenced in a study of identical twins. Each CDR3 protein is one row after TCRdb ran MiXCR on the 5' RACE reads. The repertoire holds 410,000 or so distinct CDR3 sequences, with around 18% as singletons. Sequenced sample: naive T cells sorted from blood. Receptors were obtained from a man aged 45 to 65 in good health.

The chain has TRBV6-1 and TRBJ2-1; the match to TRBD1 covers 10 bases. Germline values: CDR1 MNHNS, CDR2 SASEGT. Unmatched junction bases numbered 1, after V lost 6 bases and J lost 8 bases. The CDR3 has 12 amino acids. DNA of the CDR3: TGTGCCAGCAGGGACAGGGGGTATGAGCAGTTCTTC. It is translated as CASRDRGYEQFF.

This clonotype was detected a few times. The chain joins TRBV5-1 to TRBJ2-3, with TRBD1 matching over 11 bases. CDR1 and CDR2 from the germline V gene are SGHRS and YFSETQ. Trimming at V came to 4 bases and at J to 5 bases, leaving 9 bases not matched to a gene. The CDR3 has 16 residues. The DNA for the CDR3 is TGCGCCAGCAGCAATGACCGGGACAGGGGGTTAGATACGCAGTATTTT. It codes for CASSNDRDRGLDTQYF.

The CDR3 region has the DNA TGTGCCAGCAGTTTAATAGGTTCAGCGAACACTGAAGCTTTCTTT. Amino acids: CASSLIGSANTEAFF. The chain has TRBV28 and TRBJ1-1, with D unresolved. The CDR3 has 15 amino acids. V was cut by 2 bases and J by 1 base, with 11 bases left in between. Germline values: CDR1 MDHEN, CDR2 SYDVKM.